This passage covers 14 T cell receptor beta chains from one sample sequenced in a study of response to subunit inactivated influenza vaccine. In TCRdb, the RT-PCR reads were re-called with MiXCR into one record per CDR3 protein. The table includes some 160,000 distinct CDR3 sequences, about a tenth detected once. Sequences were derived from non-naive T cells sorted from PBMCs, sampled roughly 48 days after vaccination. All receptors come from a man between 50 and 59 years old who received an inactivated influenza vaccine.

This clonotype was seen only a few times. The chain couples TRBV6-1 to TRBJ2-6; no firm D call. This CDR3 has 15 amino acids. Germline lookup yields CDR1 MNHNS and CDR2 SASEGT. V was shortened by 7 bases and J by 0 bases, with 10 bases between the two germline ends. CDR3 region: CASIPSLSGANVLTF. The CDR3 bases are TGTGCCAGCATACCCTCGCTCTCTGGGGCCAACGTCCTGACTTTC.

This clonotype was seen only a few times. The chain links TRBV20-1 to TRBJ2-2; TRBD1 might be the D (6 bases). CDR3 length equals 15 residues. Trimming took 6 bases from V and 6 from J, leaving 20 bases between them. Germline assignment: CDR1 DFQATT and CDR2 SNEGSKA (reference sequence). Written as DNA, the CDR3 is TGCAGTGCCGAACCCGGAAAGGGGGTCTCCGGGGAGCTGTTTTTT. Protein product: CSAEPGKGVSGELFF.

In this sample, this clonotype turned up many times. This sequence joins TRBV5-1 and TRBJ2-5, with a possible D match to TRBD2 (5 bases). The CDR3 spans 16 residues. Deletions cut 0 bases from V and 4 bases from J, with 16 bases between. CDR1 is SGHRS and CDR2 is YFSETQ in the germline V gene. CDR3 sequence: CASSLGLGSGGETQYF. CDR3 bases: TGCGCCAGCAGCTTGGGGTTAGGGAGCGGAGGAGAGACCCAGTACTTC.

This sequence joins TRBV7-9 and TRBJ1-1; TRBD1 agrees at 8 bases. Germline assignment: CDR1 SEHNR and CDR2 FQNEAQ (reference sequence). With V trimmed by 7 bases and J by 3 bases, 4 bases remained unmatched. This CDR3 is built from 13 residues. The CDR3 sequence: CASTRDRYTEAFF. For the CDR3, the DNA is TGTGCCAGCACTCGGGACAGGTACACTGAAGCTTTCTTT.

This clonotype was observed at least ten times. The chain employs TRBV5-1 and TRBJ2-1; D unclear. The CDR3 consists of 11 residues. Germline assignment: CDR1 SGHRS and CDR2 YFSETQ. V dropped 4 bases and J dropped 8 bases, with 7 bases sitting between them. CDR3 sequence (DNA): TGCGCCAGCAGCCTGTCCTATGAGCAGTTCTTC. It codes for CASSLSYEQFF.

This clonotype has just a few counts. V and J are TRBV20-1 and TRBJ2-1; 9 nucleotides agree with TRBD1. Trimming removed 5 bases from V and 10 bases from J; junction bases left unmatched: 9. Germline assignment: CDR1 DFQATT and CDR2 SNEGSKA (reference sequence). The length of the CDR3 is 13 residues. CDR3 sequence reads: CSARSDRGREQFF. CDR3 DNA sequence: TGCAGTGCTCGGTCGGACAGGGGACGCGAGCAGTTCTTC.

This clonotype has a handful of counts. CDR3 region: CASSLSLMGSLGANVLTF. For the CDR3, the DNA is TGTGCCAGCAGCTTGTCCTTGATGGGGAGCCTTGGGGCCAACGTCCTGACTTTC. J is TRBJ2-6 and V is TRBV5-6, with D tentatively TRBD2 (5 bases). This CDR3 is built from 18 residues. CDR1 is SGHDT and CDR2 is YYEEEE in the germline V gene. V lost 1 base to trimming and J lost 3 bases, with 17 bases between them.

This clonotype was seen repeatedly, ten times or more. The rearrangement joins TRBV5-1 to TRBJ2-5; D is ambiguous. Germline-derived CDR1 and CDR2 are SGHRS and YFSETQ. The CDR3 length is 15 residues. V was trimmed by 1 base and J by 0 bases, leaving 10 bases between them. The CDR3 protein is CASSLNRPDQETQYF. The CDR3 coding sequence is TGCGCCAGCAGCTTGAATAGGCCGGACCAAGAGACCCAGTACTTC.

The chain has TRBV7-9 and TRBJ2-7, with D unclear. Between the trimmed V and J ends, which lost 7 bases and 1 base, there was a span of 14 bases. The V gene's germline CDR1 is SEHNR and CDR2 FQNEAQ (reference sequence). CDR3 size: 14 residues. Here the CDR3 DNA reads TGTGCCAGCACCTCTGGGCGCCAGTCCTACGAGCAGTACTTC. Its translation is CASTSGRQSYEQYF.

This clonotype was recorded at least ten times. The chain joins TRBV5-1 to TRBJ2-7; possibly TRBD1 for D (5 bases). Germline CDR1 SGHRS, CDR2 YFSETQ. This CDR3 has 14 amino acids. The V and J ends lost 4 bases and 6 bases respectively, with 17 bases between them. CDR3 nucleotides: TGCGCCAGCAGCCAATGGGCCGGTCAGGGCGAGCAGTACTTC. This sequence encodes CASSQWAGQGEQYF.

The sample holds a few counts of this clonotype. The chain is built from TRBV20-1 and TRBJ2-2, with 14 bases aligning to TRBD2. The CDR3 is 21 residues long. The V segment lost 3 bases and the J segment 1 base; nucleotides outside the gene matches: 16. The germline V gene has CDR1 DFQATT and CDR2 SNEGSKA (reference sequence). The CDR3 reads CSARAGTSGSRWGGNTGELFF. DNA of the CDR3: TGCAGTGCTAGGGCAGGGACTAGCGGGAGTCGGTGGGGTGGGAACACCGGGGAGCTGTTTTTT.

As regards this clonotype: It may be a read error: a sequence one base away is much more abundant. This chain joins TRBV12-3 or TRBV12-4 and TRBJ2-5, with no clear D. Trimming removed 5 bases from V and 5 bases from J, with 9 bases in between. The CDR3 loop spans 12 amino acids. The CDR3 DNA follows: TGTGCCAGCAGTATGCCGCCGGAGACCCAGTACTTC. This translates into CASSMPPETQYF.

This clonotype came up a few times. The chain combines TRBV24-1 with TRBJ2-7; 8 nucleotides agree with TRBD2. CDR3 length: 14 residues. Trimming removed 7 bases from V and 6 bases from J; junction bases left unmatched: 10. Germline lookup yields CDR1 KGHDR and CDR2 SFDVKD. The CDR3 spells CATSGRGSETEQYF. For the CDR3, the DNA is TGTGCCACCAGCGGGAGGGGGTCGGAGACCGAGCAGTACTTC.

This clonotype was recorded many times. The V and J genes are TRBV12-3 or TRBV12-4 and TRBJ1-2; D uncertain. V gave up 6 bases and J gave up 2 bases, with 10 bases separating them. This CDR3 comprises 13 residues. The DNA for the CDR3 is TGTGCCAGCAGCCTCGGGAAAAACTATGGCTACACCTTC. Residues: CASSLGKNYGYTF.